The next 25 T cell receptor beta chains were all read from a single sample in a study of cytomegalovirus exposure and HLA in healthy donors. Primers included in the PCR were 60 Vbeta and 13 Jbeta primers. Sequencing was performed with immunoSEQ multiplex PCR; in TCRdb, only in-frame clones are kept and a portion is missing. The sample consists of about 52,000 clones, over 70% of them appearing once. Material for sequencing was PBMCs. Source of these receptors: a man between 18 and 35 years old in good health and CMV-seronegative.

The V gene is TRBV28, the J gene TRBJ2-7; 7 nucleotides line up with TRBD2. CDR3 length equals 19 residues. Germline lookup yields CDR1 MDHEN and CDR2 SYDVKM. Losses at the gene ends were 4 bases for V and 0 bases for J; bases not matched to a gene: 18. As DNA, the CDR3 is TGTGCCAGCAGTTCGGATTTTCTAGCGGAATCAACATCCTCCTACGAGCAGTACTTC. Encoded protein: CASSSDFLAESTSSYEQYF.

This chain links TRBV5-6 with TRBJ1-5; D unresolved. Germline V gene data show CDR1 as SGHDT and CDR2 as YYEEEE. V was cut by 0 bases and J by 7 bases, with 17 bases left in between. The CDR3 is made up of 16 amino acids. Here the CDR3 reads CASSLGRMTPEQPQHF. CDR3 sequence (DNA): TGTGCCAGCAGCTTGGGACGGATGACCCCGGAGCAGCCCCAGCATTTT. Filled out from reference TRBV5-6 and TRBJ1-5, the complete variable domain reads DAGVTQSPTHLIKTRGQQVTLRCSPKSGHDTVSWYQQALGQGPQFIFQYYEEEERQRGNFPDRFSGHQFPNYSSELNVNALLLGDSALYLCASSLGRMTPEQPQHFGDGTRLSIL.

V is TRBV19 and J is TRBJ1-1, with no clear D. This CDR3 region has 13 residues. Germline V gene sequence: CDR1 LNHDA, CDR2 SQIVND (reference sequence). Trimming left V 7 bases short and J 0 bases short, with 9 bases between. The CDR3 sequence: CASTESMNTEAFF. As DNA, the CDR3 is TGTGCCAGTACCGAGTCAATGAACACTGAAGCTTTCTTT.

This clone was observed a few times. The rearrangement links TRBV7-9 to TRBJ1-1; TRBD1 aligns across 7 bases. From germline, CDR1 is SEHNR and CDR2 FQNEAQ (reference sequence). Trimming cost V 5 bases and J 0 bases; bases outside gene matches: 12. The CDR3 runs to 17 residues. CDR3 DNA: TGTGCCAGCAGCCATAAAGGACAGGTCGAAATGAACACTGAAGCTTTCTTT. The encoded protein is CASSHKGQVEMNTEAFF. The full variable domain, its missing parts supplied by reference TRBV7-9 and TRBJ1-1, is DTGVSQNPRHKITKRGQNVTFRCDPISEHNRLYWYRQTLGQGPEFLTYFQNEAQLEKSRLLSDRFSAERPKGSFSTLEIQRTEQGDSAMYLCASSHKGQVEMNTEAFFGQGTRLTVV.

The V call is TRBV29-1, the J call TRBJ2-1, with 11 bases aligning to TRBD2. Trimming at V came to 0 bases and at J to 0 bases, leaving 10 bases not matched to a gene. The CDR3 runs 19 residues. The germline CDR1 and CDR2 sequences are SQVTM and ANQGSEA. The CDR3 DNA follows: TGCAGCGTTGAAGATCTAGGTAGCGGGAGGGACGGCTCCTACAATGAGCAGTTCTTC. Amino acid sequence: CSVEDLGSGRDGSYNEQFF.

This clone was observed a single time. The V call is TRBV29-1, the J call TRBJ2-4; no clear D gene. This CDR3 is 18 amino acids long. CDR1 is SQVTM, CDR2 ANQGSEA, per germline. Trimming removed 3 bases at V and 0 bases at J, with 21 bases between. The DNA for the CDR3 is TGCAGCGTTGAGAAGTTGAGCGCGAGGTTTCGAGCCAAAAACATTCAGTACTTC. Protein: CSVEKLSARFRAKNIQYF.

J is TRBJ1-2 and V is TRBV7-2; a possible D gene is TRBD1 (5 bases). Germline lookup yields CDR1 SGHTA and CDR2 FQGNSA. The V end lost 1 base, the J end lost 5 bases, and 14 bases lay between the germline ends. This CDR3 contains 15 residues. CDR3 sequence: CASSLGDGLKYGYTF. CDR3 nucleotide sequence: TGTGCCAGCAGCTTAGGGGACGGACTAAAGTATGGCTACACCTTC. Based on the CDR3 plus reference TRBV7-2 and TRBJ1-2, the full variable domain is GAGVSQSPSNKVTEKGKDVELRCDPISGHTALYWYRQSLGQGLEFLIYFQGNSAPDKSGLPSDRFSAERTGGSVSTLTIQRTQQEDSAVYLCASSLGDGLKYGYTFGSGTRLTVV.

The chain joins TRBV9 to TRBJ1-2, with 8 nucleotides matching TRBD1. Trimming removed 4 bases from V and 5 bases from J; junction bases left unmatched: 16. Germline-derived CDR1 and CDR2 are SGDLS and YYNGEE. The CDR3 runs 17 residues. The CDR3 sequence: CASSRAGPQGAGYGYTF. The CDR3 bases are TGTGCCAGCAGCCGAGCTGGCCCCCAGGGGGCAGGTTATGGCTACACCTTC.

The CDR3 sequence is CAIRGDSGETQYF. The CDR3 DNA reads as TGTGCCATCAGGGGTGACAGTGGAGAGACCCAGTACTTC. The chain combines TRBV10-3 with TRBJ2-5, with TRBD1 as a possible D gene (5 bases). The CDR3 sequence is 13 residues long. The V end lost 6 bases, the J end lost 4 bases, and 12 bases lay between the germline ends. From germline, CDR1 is ENHRY and CDR2 SYGVKD.

The chain joins TRBV6-5 to TRBJ2-7, with a weak D call TRBD1 (6 bases). Germline V lookup: CDR1 MNHEY, CDR2 SVGAGI. The V end was cut by 0 bases, the J end by 3 bases, with 9 bases between. The CDR3 is made up of 14 amino acids. The CDR3: CASSYSRGFYEQYF. The CDR3 DNA reads as TGTGCCAGCAGTTACTCCAGGGGATTCTACGAGCAGTACTTC.

The V call is TRBV6-6, the J call TRBJ1-2; weak D call: TRBD1 (5 bases). CDR1 is MNHNY and CDR2 is SVGAGI in the germline V gene (reference sequence). Trimming shortened V by 7 bases and J by 4 bases, and 19 bases separated the two germline ends. CDR3 length equals 15 residues. The CDR3 region has the DNA TGTGCCAGCACCTCAGGAAGGGGTGTCATCTATGGCTACACCTTC. Translated, it gives CASTSGRGVIYGYTF.

The gene calls are TRBV27 and TRBJ1-6, with D possibly being TRBD1 (6 bases). Deletions cut 8 bases from V and 5 bases from J, with 10 bases between. This CDR3 is built from 13 residues. Looked up from germline, CDR1 is MNHEY and CDR2 is SMNVEV (reference sequence). CDR3 region: CASATGDNSPLHF. The CDR3 nucleotides read TGTGCCAGCGCGACAGGTGATAATTCACCCCTCCACTTT.

This clone has only a few counts. The CDR3 DNA sequence: TGCGCCAGCAGCCAAGATAGCGGCGTCAGTGAGCAGTTCTTC. Translated, it gives CASSQDSGVSEQFF. This chain links TRBV4-3 with TRBJ2-1; D might be TRBD2 (6 bases). V gave up 0 bases and J gave up 9 bases, with 12 bases separating them. The CDR3 contains 14 residues. Germline V gene lookup returns CDR1 LGHNA and CDR2 YSLEER.

The V call is TRBV25-1, the J call TRBJ2-2; D is uncertain. The CDR3 contains 13 residues. V was pared by 6 bases and J by 1 base, with 6 bases between. Germline V gene sequence: CDR1 MGHDK, CDR2 SYGVNS. CDR3 sequence reads: CASSQQNTGELFF. As DNA, the CDR3 is TGTGCCAGCAGCCAACAGAACACCGGGGAGCTGTTTTTT.

The rearrangement joins TRBV7-9 to TRBJ2-2, with a possible D match to TRBD2 (6 bases). The length of the CDR3 is 17 residues. Trimming stripped 5 bases from V and 0 bases from J, with 16 bases between. Germline values: CDR1 SEHNR, CDR2 FQNEAQ (reference sequence). CDR3 amino acids: CASSTSEAGTNTGELFF. The CDR3 nucleotides are TGTGCCAGCAGCACCTCCGAAGCGGGTACGAACACCGGGGAGCTGTTTTTT.

The rearrangement joins TRBV30 to TRBJ2-1; D unresolved. Germline-derived CDR1 and CDR2 are GTSNPN and SVGIG (reference sequence). Trimming removed 5 bases at V and 9 bases at J, with 14 bases between. The length of the CDR3 is 12 residues. CDR3 DNA: TGTGCCTGGGGGCTCCCAGAGATTGAGCAGTTCTTC. As protein: CAWGLPEIEQFF.

This chain joins TRBV10-3 and TRBJ2-7, with 8 bases fitting TRBD1. The V and J ends lost 8 bases and 3 bases, in that order; junction bases with no gene match: 12. This CDR3 comprises 15 residues. Germline V gene data show CDR1 as ENHRY and CDR2 as SYGVKD. The CDR3: CAILSSPGGLYEQYF. CDR3 DNA sequence: TGTGCCATCCTGTCGTCACCAGGGGGCCTCTACGAGCAGTACTTC.

The J gene is TRBJ1-1, the V gene TRBV4-1, with D possibly being TRBD1 (5 bases). Trimming left V 1 base short and J 8 bases short, with 8 bases between. Germline CDR1 MGHRA, CDR2 YSYEKL. The CDR3 loop spans 12 amino acids. CDR3: CASSQGGGEAFF. The CDR3 DNA reads TGCGCCAGCAGCCAAGGCGGGGGGGAAGCTTTCTTT.

This clone has more than one count but fewer than ten. The CDR3 DNA reads as TGTGCCACAGCGGGAGGGTCCTACAATGAGCAGTTCTTC. Translation: CATAGGSYNEQFF. This chain uses TRBV28 with TRBJ2-1; 10 bases line up with TRBD2. There are 13 residues in the CDR3. The trim removed 10 bases at V and 1 base at J, leaving 1 base unmatched. From germline, CDR1 is MDHEN and CDR2 SYDVKM.

The chain links TRBV29-1 to TRBJ2-2, with 9 bases identical to TRBD1. Germline trimming cut 7 bases from V and 0 bases from J; bases unmatched to any gene: 6. The CDR3 has 15 residues. In germline, CDR1 is SQVTM, CDR2 ANQGSEA. CDR3 in DNA: TGCAGCGCTGGACAGGGGTCCGCGAACACCGGGGAGCTGTTTTTT. Its translation: CSAGQGSANTGELFF.

V gene TRBV25-1 combines with J gene TRBJ1-1, with D possibly matching TRBD1 (5 bases). CDR3 size: 13 residues. V shed 4 bases and J shed 11 bases, with 17 bases lying between them. Germline values: CDR1 MGHDK, CDR2 SYGVNS. The CDR3 sequence: CASSVHPGGKAFF. The CDR3 DNA is TGTGCCAGCAGTGTACATCCTGGGGGGAAGGCTTTCTTT.

The gene calls are TRBV5-4 and TRBJ1-3; 8 bases map to TRBD1. The germline V gene has CDR1 SGHNT and CDR2 YYREEE (reference sequence). V dropped 0 bases and J dropped 1; count of bases not matched to a gene: 6. The CDR3 has 17 amino acids. The CDR3 region is CASSLGGQGVSGNTIYF. CDR3 coding DNA: TGTGCCAGCAGCTTGGGAGGACAGGGAGTTTCTGGAAACACCATATATTTT.

The chain employs TRBV5-1 and TRBJ1-1; D gene ambiguous. Germline loops: CDR1 SGHRS, CDR2 YFSETQ. There are 15 residues in the CDR3. V was trimmed by 4 bases and J by 6 bases, leaving 19 bases between them. CDR3: CASSRREAPGAEAFF. In DNA form, the CDR3 reads TGCGCCAGCAGCCGCCGGGAGGCCCCAGGAGCTGAAGCTTTCTTT. The full variable domain, rest sourced from reference TRBV5-1 and TRBJ1-1, is KAGVTQTPRYLIKTRGQQVTLSCSPISGHRSVSWYQQTPGQGLQFLFEYFSETQRNKGNFPGRFSGRQFSNSRSEMNVSTLELGDSALYLCASSRREAPGAEAFFGQGTRLTVV.

In its sample, this clone was seen once. Compared with germline, one end of the junction differs, possibly owing to a read error. The chain combines TRBV4-3 with TRBJ1-4; 8 nucleotides agree with TRBD1. The CDR3 extends over 13 amino acids. Germline lookup yields CDR1 LGHNA and CDR2 YSLEER. CDR3 DNA: TGCGCCAGCAGCCAGGAAACCGGGACAGGCAATCGATTT. Its protein product is CASSQETGTGNRF.

The chain has TRBV27 and TRBJ1-6, with 8 bases identical to TRBD1. The J segment lost 10 bases and the V segment lost 4 bases, leaving 6 bases of the junction unmatched. The CDR3 extends over 14 amino acids. CDR1 MNHEY and CDR2 SMNVEV come from the germline V gene (reference sequence). The CDR3 DNA is TGTGCCAGCAGTTCCTCGACAGGGGCCTCACCCCTCCACTTT. The encoded protein is CASSSSTGASPLHF.